This TCR beta chain was recovered during a study of shared clonotypes between healthy human individuals. Findings and limits, study-wide: Sampling covered blood only; tissue repertoires likely differ. Rarefaction indicated that sorted-subset sequencing remained incomplete although depth was large.

Evenly divided among several immunoSEQ plates was the genomic DNA of each subset. This table comes from immunoSEQ multiplex PCR, and its TCRdb copy is limited to in-frame clones, with some not included. The sample has about 600,000 clones, around 97% seen once; the top ten hold approximately 0.057%. CD4+ cell separation produced CD45RA+ naive and CD45RA-negative memory subsets. Notes on this clone: Its antigen is as yet unknown.

V shed 4 bases, J shed 9 bases, and the junction held 10 bases outside the gene matches. CDR3 length equals 15 residues. CDR1 SGHTS and CDR2 YDEGEE come from the germline V gene. The gene calls are TRBV5-8 and TRBJ1-6, with 7 bases fitting TRBD1. The sequenced sample was naive CD4+ T cells sorted from blood. The subset is: CD45RA+ positively selected. The sequence derives from a woman in her twenties or thirties in good health. The CDR3 region is CASSQTGRIFSPLHF. DNA of the CDR3: TGTGCCAGCAGCCAGACAGGGAGGATATTTTCACCCCTCCACTTT.